A single sample gave rise to the 21 T cell receptor beta chains below, sequenced in a study of T cell changes during pregnancy in multiple sclerosis. This table comes from immunoSEQ multiplex PCR, and its TCRdb copy is limited to in-frame clones, with some not included. The repertoire has tens of thousands of clones, approximately 91% of them found once; the top ten carry approximately 2%. The material sequenced was CD4+ T cells from peripheral blood mononuclear cells, taken after pregnancy. The receptors stem from a female donor in good health, enrolled as a control in a pregnancy study.

The genes are TRBV5-5 and TRBJ1-2; 10 positions match TRBD1. V gave up 4 bases and J gave up 4 bases; unmatched junction bases: 10. There are 16 residues in the CDR3. Germline lookup yields CDR1 SGHKS and CDR2 YYEKEE (reference sequence). The CDR3: CASSMNPGQGIYGYTF. The CDR3 bases are TGTGCCAGCAGCATGAACCCGGGACAGGGGATCTATGGCTACACCTTC.

CDR3 DNA: TGTGCCAGCAGCTTAAGTGCGGGAGGGTCCTACACAGATACGCAGTATTTT. Translation gives CASSLSAGGSYTDTQYF. This rearrangement joins TRBV7-3 to TRBJ2-3, with 9 bases fitting TRBD2. V shed 1 base and J 2 bases; nucleotides not matched to a gene: 7. Germline V gene lookup returns CDR1 SGHTA and CDR2 FQGTGA. The CDR3 extends over 17 amino acids.

The chain joins TRBV7-2 to TRBJ1-1; D remains ambiguous. The CDR3 is 14 amino acids. CDR1 is SGHTA, CDR2 FQGNSA, per germline. V was trimmed by 5 bases and J by 2 bases, leaving 12 bases between them. In nucleotides, the CDR3 is TGTGCCAGCAGCCCGCGGGGTTTCAACACTGAAGCTTTCTTT. Encoded protein: CASSPRGFNTEAFF.

The rearrangement joins TRBV29-1 to TRBJ1-2; possible D gene TRBD1, 5 bases. Trimming pared 0 bases from V and 0 bases from J, leaving 26 bases between. Germline V gene sequence: CDR1 SQVTM, CDR2 ANQGSEA. The CDR3 consists of 20 residues. The CDR3 is CSVEDLHPLPRGLSNYGYTF. The CDR3 DNA reads TGCAGCGTTGAAGATCTACATCCCCTTCCTAGGGGATTATCTAACTATGGCTACACCTTC.

This clone has just a few counts. This sequence joins TRBV30 and TRBJ1-1, with D possibly TRBD1 on 6 matching bases. V was pared by 2 bases and J by 6 bases, with 13 bases between. Germline V gene data show CDR1 as GTSNPN and CDR2 as SVGIG (reference sequence). The CDR3 consists of 13 residues. The CDR3, as DNA: TGTGCCTGGAGTCCCACAGGGACCCCTGAAGCTTTCTTT. It translates to CAWSPTGTPEAFF.

Turning to this clone: Its ends do not fully match the called genes, so a read error is possible. This rearrangement joins TRBV4-2 to TRBJ2-7; 11 positions agree with TRBD2. The germline gives CDR1 LGHNA, CDR2 YNFKEQ. This CDR3 contains 18 residues. The CDR3 sequence: CASSQDGGGVAGGPILDF. CDR3 coding DNA: TGTGCCAGCAGCCAAGATGGCGGGGGGGTAGCGGGAGGGCCAATTCTGGACTTC.

The chain couples TRBV2 to TRBJ1-5; perhaps TRBD1 as D (5 bases). Trimming stripped 6 bases from V and 2 bases from J, with 14 bases between. This CDR3 is built from 15 residues. CDR1 is SNHLY, CDR2 FYNNEI, per germline. The CDR3 here is CASSGQGLGNQPQHF. The DNA of the CDR3 is TGTGCCAGCAGCGGGCAGGGATTAGGCAATCAGCCCCAGCATTTT. Combining the CDR3 with reference TRBV2 and TRBJ1-5 gives the whole variable domain EPEVTQTPSHQVTQMGQEVILRCVPISNHLYFYWYRQILGQKVEFLVSFYNNEISEKSEIFDDQFSVERPDGSNFTLKIRSTKLEDSAMYFCASSGQGLGNQPQHFGDGTRLSIL.

This clone was observed a single time. This chain joins TRBV5-6 and TRBJ1-2; 8 bases agree with TRBD1. Germline V gene sequence: CDR1 SGHDT, CDR2 YYEEEE. This CDR3 spans 14 amino acids. Unmatched junction bases numbered 2, after V lost 4 bases and J lost 0 bases. CDR3 region: CASSPTGANYGYTF. CDR3 DNA: TGTGCCAGCAGCCCGACAGGGGCTAACTATGGCTACACCTTC.

The chain couples TRBV10-3 to TRBJ2-1, with 7 bases aligning to TRBD1. Germline V lookup: CDR1 ENHRY, CDR2 SYGVKD. V shed 11 bases, J shed 4 bases, and the junction held 14 bases outside the gene matches. The CDR3 extends over 15 amino acids. The CDR3 coding sequence is TGTGCCGTCGCCTTCCCCGGGACAGTTTACAATGAGCAGTTCTTC. Its protein is CAVAFPGTVYNEQFF.

The chain links TRBV6-4 to TRBJ1-1; 7 nucleotides agree with TRBD1. The CDR3 is 14 amino acids. Germline V lookup: CDR1 MRHNA, CDR2 SNTAGT. With 4 bases clipped from V and 2 bases from J, the junction kept 4 bases outside the gene matches. This chain's CDR3 is CASSGGGSNTEAFF. The DNA of the CDR3 is TGTGCCAGCAGTGGAGGGGGCTCTAACACTGAAGCTTTCTTT.

This chain links TRBV10-3 with TRBJ1-2; no definite D call. V lost 10 bases to trimming and J lost 8 bases, with 20 bases between them. CDR1 is ENHRY and CDR2 is SYGVKD in the germline V gene. This CDR3 is built from 13 residues. The CDR3 region is CATRPEQLEGYTF. The CDR3, as DNA: TGTGCCACCAGACCCGAACAGTTAGAAGGCTACACCTTC.

The genes are TRBV29-1 and TRBJ2-3; D is undetermined. V lost 7 bases to trimming and J lost 1 base, with 15 bases between them. Per the germline V gene, CDR1 is SQVTM and CDR2 is ANQGSEA. The CDR3 extends over 14 amino acids. DNA of the CDR3: TGCAGCGGGCTGCAGGCAGCTGGCACAGATACGCAGTATTTT. Translated: CSGLQAAGTDTQYF.

This chain uses TRBV27 with TRBJ2-7; perhaps TRBD1 as D (8 bases). CDR3 length equals 16 residues. The V gene lost 5 bases and the J gene lost 2 bases, with 19 bases spanning the gap. Germline V gene sequence: CDR1 MNHEY, CDR2 SMNVEV (reference sequence). The DNA for the CDR3 is TGTGCCAGCAGTGTCACAGGGGGAGGGTCCCCCTACGAGCAGTACTTC. It yields the protein CASSVTGGGSPYEQYF.

V and J are TRBV28 and TRBJ2-7; 9 positions match TRBD2. CDR1 is MDHEN, CDR2 SYDVKM, per germline. V lost 5 bases and J lost 0; bases outside the gene matches: 8. The CDR3 totals 16 residues. The CDR3 region has the DNA TGTGCCAGCAGTCCCGCGGGGGGGTTCAGCTCCTACGAGCAGTACTTC. Protein: CASSPAGGFSSYEQYF. Full variable domain (rest looked up from reference TRBV28 and TRBJ2-7): DVKVTQSSRYLVKRTGEKVFLECVQDMDHENMFWYRQDPGLGLRLIYFSYDVKMKEKGDIPEGYSVSREKKERFSLILESASTNQTSMYLCASSPAGGFSSYEQYFGPGTRLTVT.

The chain is built from TRBV19 and TRBJ2-7; 10 nucleotides line up with TRBD1. Germline values: CDR1 LNHDA, CDR2 SQIVND (reference sequence). V trimming: 5 bases; J trimming: 1 base; junction bases outside the gene matches: 5. The length of the CDR3 is 15 residues. CDR3 coding DNA: TGTGCCAGTAGTTACCGGGACAGGGGTTCCTACGAGCAGTACTTC. It codes for CASSYRDRGSYEQYF. The full variable domain, completed using reference TRBV19 and TRBJ2-7, is DGGITQSPKYLFRKEGQNVTLSCEQNLNHDAMYWYRQDPGQGLRLIYYSQIVNDFQKGDIAEGYSVSREKKESFPLTVTSAQKNPTAFYLCASSYRDRGSYEQYFGPGTRLTVT.

The genes are TRBV5-6 and TRBJ1-2, with TRBD1 as a possible D gene (5 bases). Deletions cut 2 bases from V and 4 bases from J, with 12 bases between. The germline V gene encodes CDR1 SGHDT and CDR2 YYEEEE. This CDR3 region has 14 residues. CDR3 amino acids: CASSFMTGGYGYTF. CDR3 nucleotides: TGTGCCAGCAGCTTTATGACGGGGGGCTATGGCTACACCTTC.

In its sample, this clone was seen once. This chain joins TRBV7-2 and TRBJ2-2; TRBD2 matches at 9 bases. There are 15 residues in the CDR3. Germline V gene lookup returns CDR1 SGHTA and CDR2 FQGNSA. V dropped 7 bases and J dropped 5; count of bases not matched to a gene: 8. The CDR3 protein is CASKKELAGTGELFF. Here the CDR3 DNA reads TGTGCCAGCAAAAAGGAGCTAGCGGGGACCGGGGAGCTGTTTTTT. The variable domain in full, with the rest retrieved from reference TRBV7-2 and TRBJ2-2, is GAGVSQSPSNKVTEKGKDVELRCDPISGHTALYWYRQSLGQGLEFLIYFQGNSAPDKSGLPSDRFSAERTGGSVSTLTIQRTQQEDSAVYLCASKKELAGTGELFFGEGSRLTVL.

The chain joins TRBV4-2 to TRBJ2-3; 8 nucleotides agree with TRBD1. V shed 1 base, J shed 2 bases, and the junction held 5 bases outside the gene matches. Germline V lookup: CDR1 LGHNA, CDR2 YNFKEQ. The CDR3 length is 16 residues. The CDR3 region has the DNA TGTGCCAGCAGCCAAGGGACAGGGCTCAACACAGATACGCAGTATTTT. Its translation is CASSQGTGLNTDTQYF.

This clone was seen just once. The chain couples TRBV6-6 to TRBJ2-3, with D possibly matching TRBD2 (5 bases). Germline V gene sequence: CDR1 MNHNY, CDR2 SVGAGI (reference sequence). CDR3 length: 14 residues. Trimming shortened V by 6 bases and J by 2 bases, and 12 bases separated the two germline ends. The CDR3 reads CASSPGVATDTQYF. CDR3 coding DNA: TGTGCCAGCAGCCCCGGGGTGGCCACAGATACGCAGTATTTT.

The chain combines TRBV5-1 with TRBJ2-7; no clear D. Per germline, CDR1 SGHRS and CDR2 YFSETQ. The CDR3 sequence is 14 residues long. Deletions cut 0 bases from V and 0 bases from J, with 7 bases between. CDR3: CASSLATLSYEQYF. In nucleotides, the CDR3 is TGCGCCAGCAGCTTGGCTACGCTCTCCTACGAGCAGTACTTC.

The chain combines TRBV15 with TRBJ2-1; 8 bases are a match to TRBD1. Germline V gene lookup returns CDR1 LNHNV and CDR2 YYDKDF (reference sequence). The CDR3 runs to 13 residues. With V trimmed by 2 bases and J by 7 bases, 1 base remained unmatched. CDR3 in amino acids: CATSRQGANEQFF. Here the CDR3 DNA reads TGTGCCACCAGCAGACAGGGGGCGAATGAGCAGTTCTTC.